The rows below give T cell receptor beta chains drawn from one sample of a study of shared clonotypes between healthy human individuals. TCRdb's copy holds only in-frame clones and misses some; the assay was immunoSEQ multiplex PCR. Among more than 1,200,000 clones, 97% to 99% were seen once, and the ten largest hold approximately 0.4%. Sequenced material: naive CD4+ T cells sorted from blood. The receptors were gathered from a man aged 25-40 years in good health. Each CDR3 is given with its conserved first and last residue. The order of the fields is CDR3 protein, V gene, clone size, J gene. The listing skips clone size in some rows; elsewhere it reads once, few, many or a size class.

CASSSFGTGFYNEQFF,TRBV27,.,TRBJ2-1
CASSQDATSGRAGVDTQYF,TRBV4-1,.,TRBJ2-3
CASSIDLGYTNYGYTF,TRBV19,.,TRBJ1-2
CASSPSWQGRTTNEKLFF,TRBV5-1,.,TRBJ1-4
CASYGDSYEQYF,TRBV28,.,TRBJ2-7
CASGGGGNTGELFF,TRBV2,.,TRBJ2-2
CASSAFDRVQPDTEAFF,TRBV9,.,TRBJ1-1
CASSYPGTATNEKLFF,TRBV28,.,TRBJ1-4
CASSFRGYTEAFF,TRBV5-4,once,TRBJ1-1
CASSLGLSNTGELFF,TRBV5-1,.,TRBJ2-2
CASSDPGGPVGWQYF,TRBV6-1,.,TRBJ2-7
CASSFGAAQETQYF,TRBV7-7,.,TRBJ2-5
CASSEAWDLQTQYF,TRBV6-1,once,TRBJ2-5
CASSLGGQGATDTQYF,TRBV7-2,.,TRBJ2-3
CASSEHISGIVDTQYF,TRBV6-1,once,TRBJ2-3
CASSAGVGQETQYF,TRBV9,.,TRBJ2-5
CASRKDRTDEKLFF,TRBV7-2,.,TRBJ1-4
CASGRGTLAKNIQYF,TRBV5-1,.,TRBJ2-4
CASSFRQSSYEQYF,TRBV7-2,.,TRBJ2-7
CAWSVKGARGTQYF,TRBV30,.,TRBJ2-3
CASSLYEGGYQPQHF,TRBV7-6,.,TRBJ1-5
CASSPLRVNTEAFF,TRBV18,.,TRBJ1-1
CARRFQPQHF,TRBV30,.,TRBJ1-5
CASSPDGQRVYEQYF,TRBV5-1,once,TRBJ2-7
CASSLSGGSYEQYF,TRBV5-1,.,TRBJ2-7
CASSSLTGLAITNEQFF,TRBV7-9,.,TRBJ2-1
CASSTRGGSNQPQHF,TRBV19,.,TRBJ1-5
CASSFIWSGELFF,TRBV7-6,.,TRBJ2-2
CASSPPTLREPQHF,TRBV18,once,TRBJ1-5
CASSLAGVHYEQYF,TRBV11-2,.,TRBJ2-7
CATSRDRTGQFF,TRBV15,.,TRBJ2-1
CASSLPGGREQFF,TRBV5-1,.,TRBJ2-1
CASRRDADTQYF,TRBV2,.,TRBJ2-3
CASSLGGKAYEQYF,TRBV28,.,TRBJ2-7
CAISLKGLAGPGELFF,TRBV10-3,.,TRBJ2-2
CSVETRHSNTEAFF,TRBV29-1,once,TRBJ1-1
CASSPQSLYEQYF,TRBV11-2,.,TRBJ2-7
CASSAEFAGNTIYF,TRBV2,.,TRBJ1-3
CASSPLGGATSYEQYF,TRBV18,.,TRBJ2-7
CASSDHVAYEQYF,TRBV6-1,.,TRBJ2-7
CAWKGHSLAYEQYF,TRBV30,.,TRBJ2-7